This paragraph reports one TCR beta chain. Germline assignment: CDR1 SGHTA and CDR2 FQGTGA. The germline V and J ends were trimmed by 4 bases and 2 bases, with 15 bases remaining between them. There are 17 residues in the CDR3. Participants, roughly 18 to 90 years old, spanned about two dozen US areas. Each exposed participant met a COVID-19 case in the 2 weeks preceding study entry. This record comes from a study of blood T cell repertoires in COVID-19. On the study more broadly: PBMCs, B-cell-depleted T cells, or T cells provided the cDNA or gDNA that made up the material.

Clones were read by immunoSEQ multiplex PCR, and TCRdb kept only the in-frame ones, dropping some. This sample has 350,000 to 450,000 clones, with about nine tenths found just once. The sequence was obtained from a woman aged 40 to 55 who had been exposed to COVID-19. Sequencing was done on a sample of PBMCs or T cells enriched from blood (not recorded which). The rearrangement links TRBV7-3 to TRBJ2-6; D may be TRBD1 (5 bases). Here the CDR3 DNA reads TGTGCCAGCAGCTCGAAGGGGCAGCTTACTGGGGCCAACGTCCTGACTTTC. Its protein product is CASSSKGQLTGANVLTF.